Following are 27 T cell receptor beta chains from one sample sequenced in a study of Graves' ophthalmopathy and Graves' hyperthyroidism. The authors amplified TCR beta CDR3 regions from RNA transcripts. Scientists carried out first-round RT-PCR using HTBI primers and then a second-round multiplex PCR. TCRdb passed the multiplex PCR reads through MiXCR, listing each CDR3 protein once. This table holds almost 750,000 distinct CDR3 sequences, approximately 40% found once. The sample consisted of peripheral blood. These receptors came from an adult man with Graves' ophthalmopathy.

V usage is TRBV12-3 or TRBV12-4 and J usage is TRBJ1-1, with TRBD1 as a possible D gene (6 bases). The CDR3 runs to 13 residues. V was cut by 5 bases and J by 5 bases, with 12 bases left in between. The CDR3 spells CASSTQGGTEAFF. The CDR3 DNA reads TGTGCCAGCAGTACACAGGGAGGGACTGAAGCTTTCTTT.

V is TRBV29-1 and J is TRBJ2-7; 10 bases are a match to TRBD2. The CDR3 totals 15 residues. Germline CDR1 is SQVTM and CDR2 is ANQGSEA. Trimming took 6 bases from V and 7 from J; bases not matched to a gene: 15. The CDR3, as DNA: TGCAGCGTCACCCTAGCGGGGGATATCACCGGGGAGCAGTACTTC. The encoded protein is CSVTLAGDITGEQYF.

This clonotype showed up just a few times. Here the CDR3 DNA reads TGTGCCAGCAGTGGTAGGGCTAGCGGCACCTACGAGCAGTACTTC. Amino acid sequence: CASSGRASGTYEQYF. The chain recombines TRBV2 with TRBJ2-7; 7 bases are shared with TRBD2. The CDR3 loop spans 15 amino acids. J was trimmed by 2 bases and V by 4 bases; bases with no gene match: 8. Germline CDR1 reads SNHLY; CDR2 reads FYNNEI.

This clonotype was observed many times. This chain links TRBV24-1 with TRBJ1-2, with a weak D call TRBD1 (5 bases). CDR1 and CDR2 from the germline V gene are KGHDR and SFDVKD. V shed 7 bases and J shed 7 bases, with 18 bases lying between them. The CDR3 consists of 14 residues. The chain's CDR3 is CATSETDMFGGYTF. In DNA, the CDR3 is TGTGCCACCAGCGAGACAGATATGTTTGGTGGCTACACCTTC.

Many counts were recorded for this clonotype. The chain has TRBV10-1 and TRBJ1-1, with TRBD1 identical over 11 bases. Germline CDR1 and CDR2: WNHNN and SYGVQD (reference sequence). The CDR3 has 12 amino acids. The V gene end was trimmed by 10 bases and the J gene end by 7 bases; junction bases not matched to a gene: 5. This CDR3 is CATSGQGGEAFF. The CDR3, as DNA: TGCGCCACCTCGGGACAGGGGGGTGAAGCTTTCTTT.

This clonotype was observed at least ten times. This chain uses TRBV19 with TRBJ1-3, with 10 bases identical to TRBD1. V trimming: 5 bases; J trimming: 3 bases; junction bases outside the gene matches: 7. The CDR3 totals 16 residues. In germline, CDR1 is LNHDA, CDR2 SQIVND (reference sequence). CDR3 nucleotides: TGTGCCAGTAGTCTCAAGACAGGGGGCGGTGGAAACACCATATATTTT. Translation: CASSLKTGGGGNTIYF.

This clonotype was observed a handful of times. The chain is built from TRBV10-2 and TRBJ2-2; D unresolved. CDR3 length: 13 amino acids. Germline loops: CDR1 WSHSY, CDR2 SAAADI. The germline V and J ends were trimmed by 0 bases and 8 bases, with 7 bases remaining between them. CDR3 in DNA: TGCGCCAGCAGTGAGTCGAGTTCTGGGGAGCTGTTTTTT. It translates to CASSESSSGELFF.

This clonotype was counted at least ten times. The chain uses TRBV2 and TRBJ1-6, with a tentative D call TRBD1 (5 bases). This CDR3 is 16 amino acids long. V dropped 3 bases and J dropped 9 bases, with 18 bases sitting between them. The germline gives CDR1 SNHLY, CDR2 FYNNEI. CDR3 loop: CASSEGTLGFSSPLHF. CDR3 in DNA: TGTGCCAGCAGTGAGGGGACCCTAGGCTTCAGTTCACCCCTCCACTTT.

In its sample, this clonotype was seen many times. V gene TRBV12-3 or TRBV12-4 combines with J gene TRBJ1-2; D is unclear. CDR3 length: 15 amino acids. V lost 5 bases and J 4 bases, leaving 17 bases between the germline ends. DNA of the CDR3: TGTGCCAGCAGTCTAGTCTCCTTTCAGCCCTATGGCTACACCTTC. This gives the protein CASSLVSFQPYGYTF.

This clonotype occurred a few times. This chain joins TRBV27 and TRBJ1-1; D remains ambiguous. The CDR3 is made up of 11 amino acids. The germline CDR1 and CDR2 sequences are MNHEY and SMNVEV (reference sequence). V was pared by 8 bases and J by 7 bases, with 11 bases between. The CDR3 is CASVSVSEAFF. The CDR3 DNA reads TGTGCCAGCGTGAGTGTGAGTGAAGCTTTCTTT.

The J gene is TRBJ1-6, the V gene TRBV7-2; 7 nucleotides agree with TRBD1. The V gene's germline CDR1 is SGHTA and CDR2 FQGNSA. The CDR3 extends over 13 amino acids. Trimming took 6 bases from V and 10 from J; bases not matched to a gene: 6. In DNA form, the CDR3 reads TGTGCCAGCAGTTGGACAGGTACCTCACCCCTCCACTTT. Protein: CASSWTGTSPLHF.

This chain links TRBV20-1 with TRBJ2-5; D may be TRBD2 (6 bases). Trimming took 1 base from V and 1 from J, leaving 13 bases between them. The CDR3 is 15 amino acids. Germline-derived CDR1 and CDR2 are DFQATT and SNEGSKA (reference sequence). CDR3 DNA: TGCAGTGCTAGAGTCGGAACTAGCCTCCAAGAGACCCAGTACTTC. Amino acid sequence: CSARVGTSLQETQYF.

This chain joins TRBV20-1 and TRBJ1-1; tentative D call: TRBD1 (6 bases). The CDR3 has 12 residues. Germline CDR1 reads DFQATT; CDR2 reads SNEGSKA (reference sequence). Trimming removed 4 bases at V and 4 bases at J, with 10 bases between. The DNA for the CDR3 is TGCAGTGCTAACAGGGAAGGCACTGAAGCTTTCTTT. Encoded protein: CSANREGTEAFF.

Many counts were recorded for this clonotype. The gene calls are TRBV20-1 and TRBJ1-4; D is unclear. With 6 bases removed from V and 5 bases from J, the gap between germline ends came to 10 bases. The germline V gene has CDR1 DFQATT and CDR2 SNEGSKA (reference sequence). This CDR3 is 12 amino acids long. CDR3 sequence reads: CSAQRTNEKLFF. CDR3 nucleotides: TGCAGTGCCCAGAGGACGAATGAAAAACTGTTTTTT.

This clonotype occurred many times. The chain carries TRBV10-3 and TRBJ2-2; D may be TRBD2 (5 bases). Germline V CDR1 and CDR2: ENHRY, SYGVKD. V lost 6 bases and J 7 bases, leaving 9 bases between the germline ends. The CDR3 sequence is 12 residues long. CDR3 coding DNA: TGTGCCATCAGACCCAGCGGCGGGGAGCTGTTTTTT. Protein sequence: CAIRPSGGELFF.

Comment on this clonotype: Relative to the germline gene, one junction end is altered; a read error may explain this. The chain employs TRBV10-3 and TRBJ2-2; TRBD1 agrees at 8 bases. Germline lookup yields CDR1 ENHRY and CDR2 SYGVKD. The CDR3 sequence is 17 residues long. The DNA for the CDR3 is TGTGCCAGCAGTTACTCGCACGGACAGGGGAACACCGGGGAGCTGTTTTTT. Amino acid sequence: CASSYSHGQGNTGELFF.

V is TRBV2 and J is TRBJ2-7, with unresolved D. This CDR3 is 12 amino acids long. Germline V gene lookup returns CDR1 SNHLY and CDR2 FYNNEI. V dropped 6 bases and J dropped 5 bases, with 11 bases sitting between them. The DNA of the CDR3 is TGTGCCAGCAGCCCGGATACCGACGAGCAGTACTTC. This gives the protein CASSPDTDEQYF.

This clonotype was observed at least ten times. This chain connects TRBV29-1 to TRBJ1-4; tentatively, D is TRBD1 (5 bases). The germline V gene has CDR1 SQVTM and CDR2 ANQGSEA. The CDR3 sequence is 11 residues long. The V gene lost 6 bases and the J gene lost 16 bases, with 18 bases spanning the gap. CDR3 region: CSVLGTETEFF. DNA of the CDR3: TGCAGCGTCTTGGGGACGGAGACTGAGTTTTTT.

This clonotype occurred a few times. The DNA of the CDR3 is TGCAGTGCGCCGGGCCCTCGGGGGGCCCAGTACTTC. This gives the protein CSAPGPRGAQYF. The chain has TRBV20-1 and TRBJ2-5, with 7 bases lining up with TRBD2. Trimming at V came to 6 bases and at J to 9 bases, leaving 10 bases not matched to a gene. CDR1 is DFQATT and CDR2 is SNEGSKA in the germline V gene (reference sequence). This CDR3 is built from 12 residues.

A word on this clonotype: The germline gene is not matched at one end of the junction; a read error may be the cause. CDR3 protein: CTSSPGQLNTEAFF. The CDR3 nucleotides are TGTACCAGCAGCCCGGGACAGCTGAACACTGAAGCTTTCTTT. This rearrangement joins TRBV25-1 to TRBJ1-1; TRBD1 matches at 7 bases. The CDR3 contains 14 residues. Germline V gene lookup returns CDR1 MGHDK and CDR2 SYGVNS.

This clonotype was detected ten times or more. The chain recombines TRBV25-1 with TRBJ2-2, with D perhaps matching TRBD1 (5 bases). Trimming stripped 2 bases from V and 3 bases from J, with 10 bases between. CDR3 length equals 15 residues. CDR1 and CDR2 (germline): MGHDK, SYGVNS. The CDR3 reads CASSEGRVDTGELFF. CDR3 sequence (DNA): TGTGCCAGCAGTGAAGGCAGGGTCGACACCGGGGAGCTGTTTTTT.

In regard to this clonotype: Likely a read error: the CDR3 ends without its conserved phenylalanine or tryptophan. The DNA is omitted, as the CDR3 cannot be located on it reliably, and the CDR3 follows TCRdb's listing. The rearrangement joins TRBV25-1 to TRBJ1-4. The CDR3 is 8 amino acids long, termini counted. Germline assignment: CDR1 MGHDK and CDR2 SYGVNS. The CDR3 is CASSGQRI.

A remark on this clonotype: Without the conserved terminal phenylalanine or tryptophan, this CDR3 likely stems from a read error. The chain carries TRBV7-2 and TRBJ2-7; D tentatively reads TRBD1 or TRBD2 (6 bases each). V gave up 3 bases and J gave up 6 bases, with 15 bases separating them. In germline, CDR1 is SGHTA, CDR2 FQGNSA. The CDR3 runs to 14 residues. For the CDR3, the DNA is TGTGCCAGCAGCTTCGGGGGCAGGAGGTTCGAGCAGTACTGC. This gives the protein CASSFGGRRFEQYC.

This clonotype was found a few times. The chain combines TRBV7-9 with TRBJ1-5, with 7 positions matching TRBD1. Trimming removed 6 bases from V and 3 bases from J; junction bases left unmatched: 8. The CDR3 runs 15 residues. Germline V gene lookup returns CDR1 SEHNR and CDR2 FQNEAQ (reference sequence). The CDR3 region has the DNA TGTGCCAGCAGTCAAAGACAGGGCCCCAATCAGCCCCAGCATTTT. Its protein is CASSQRQGPNQPQHF.

This sequence joins TRBV24-1 and TRBJ1-2; 8 positions match TRBD1. The CDR3 covers 13 residues. The trim removed 2 bases at V and 5 bases at J, leaving 0 bases unmatched. Germline values: CDR1 KGHDR, CDR2 SFDVKD. CDR3 residues: CATSDWTGYGYTF. The CDR3, as DNA: TGTGCCACCAGTGATTGGACAGGGTATGGCTACACCTTC.

As concerns this clonotype: With a much larger clone just one base away, this may be a read error. The gene calls are TRBV20-1 and TRBJ1-1; 8 bases are a match to TRBD1. CDR1 is DFQATT and CDR2 is SNEGSKA in the germline V gene (reference sequence). CDR3 length equals 14 residues. Trimming at V came to 2 bases and at J to 9 bases, leaving 11 bases not matched to a gene. The CDR3 DNA sequence: TGCAGTGCTAGAAACGGACAGGGACTTACTCAAGCTTTCTTT. The encoded protein is CSARNGQGLTQAFF.

The table lists this clonotype with many counts. The chain joins TRBV25-1 to TRBJ1-3; D is undetermined. The ends were cut back, 2 bases at V and 5 bases at J, with 13 bases in the middle. The CDR3 runs to 15 residues. Per germline, CDR1 MGHDK and CDR2 SYGVNS. The CDR3 loop reads CASSELRGFRNTIYF. CDR3 DNA sequence: TGTGCCAGCAGTGAACTGCGGGGTTTTCGAAACACCATATATTTT.